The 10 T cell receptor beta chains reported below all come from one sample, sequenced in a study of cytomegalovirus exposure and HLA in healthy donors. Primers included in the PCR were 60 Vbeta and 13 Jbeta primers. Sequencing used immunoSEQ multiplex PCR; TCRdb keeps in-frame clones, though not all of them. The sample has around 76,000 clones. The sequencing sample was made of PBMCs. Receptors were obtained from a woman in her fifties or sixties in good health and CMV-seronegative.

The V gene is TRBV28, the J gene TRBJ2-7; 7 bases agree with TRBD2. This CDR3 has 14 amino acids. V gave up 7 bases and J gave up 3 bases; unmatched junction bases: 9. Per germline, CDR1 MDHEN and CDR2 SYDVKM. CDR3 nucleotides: TGTGCCAGCACCCCGGGGGGATCCCGCTACGAGCAGTACTTC. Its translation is CASTPGGSRYEQYF.

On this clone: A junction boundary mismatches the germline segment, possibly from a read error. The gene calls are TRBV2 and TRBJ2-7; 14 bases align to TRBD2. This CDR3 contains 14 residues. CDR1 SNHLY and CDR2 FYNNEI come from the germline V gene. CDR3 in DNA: TGTGCCAGCAGCGGACTAGCGGGAGGCTACGAGCGGTACTTC. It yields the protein CASSGLAGGYERYF.

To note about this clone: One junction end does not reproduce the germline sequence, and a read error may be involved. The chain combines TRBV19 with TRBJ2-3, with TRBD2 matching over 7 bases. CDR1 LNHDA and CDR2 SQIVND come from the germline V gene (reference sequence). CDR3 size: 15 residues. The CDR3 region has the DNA TGTGCCAGTAGTATACGGGGAGCGGGATCAGATGCGCAGTATTTT. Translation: CASSIRGAGSDAQYF.

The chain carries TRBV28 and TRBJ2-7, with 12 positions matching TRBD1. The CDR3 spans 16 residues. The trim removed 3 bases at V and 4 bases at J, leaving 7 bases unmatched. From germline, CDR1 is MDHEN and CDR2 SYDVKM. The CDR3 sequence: CASSLTGTGGAYEQYF. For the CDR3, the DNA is TGTGCCAGCAGTTTGACCGGGACAGGGGGCGCATACGAGCAGTACTTC.

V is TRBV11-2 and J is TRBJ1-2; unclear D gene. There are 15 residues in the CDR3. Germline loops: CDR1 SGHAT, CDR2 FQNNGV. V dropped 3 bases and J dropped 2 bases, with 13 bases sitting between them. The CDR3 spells CASSFGQAPNYGYTF. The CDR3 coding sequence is TGTGCCAGCAGCTTCGGCCAGGCTCCCAACTATGGCTACACCTTC. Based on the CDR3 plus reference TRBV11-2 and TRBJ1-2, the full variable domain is EAGVAQSPRYKIIEKRQSVAFWCNPISGHATLYWYQQILGQGPKLLIQFQNNGVVDDSQLPKDRFSAERLKGVDSTLKIQPAKLEDSAVYLCASSFGQAPNYGYTFGSGTRLTVV.

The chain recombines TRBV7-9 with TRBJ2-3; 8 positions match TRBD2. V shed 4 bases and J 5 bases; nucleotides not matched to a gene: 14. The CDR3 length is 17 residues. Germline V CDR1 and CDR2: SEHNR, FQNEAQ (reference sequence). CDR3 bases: TGTGCCAGCAGCTCCCAGACGAGCGGGAGTCTGGGAGATACGCAGTATTTT. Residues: CASSSQTSGSLGDTQYF.

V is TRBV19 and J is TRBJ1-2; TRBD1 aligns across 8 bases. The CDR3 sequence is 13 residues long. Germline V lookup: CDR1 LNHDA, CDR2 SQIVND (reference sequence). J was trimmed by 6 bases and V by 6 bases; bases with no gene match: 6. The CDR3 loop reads CASRSGQGNGYTF. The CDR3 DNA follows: TGTGCCAGTAGGTCTGGACAGGGCAATGGCTACACCTTC.

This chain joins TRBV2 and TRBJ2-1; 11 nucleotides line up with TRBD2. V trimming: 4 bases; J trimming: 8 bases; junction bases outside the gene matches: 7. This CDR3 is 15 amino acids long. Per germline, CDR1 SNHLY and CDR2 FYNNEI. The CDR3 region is CASSATSGNTHEQFF. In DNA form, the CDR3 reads TGTGCCAGCAGTGCGACTAGCGGGAATACCCATGAGCAGTTCTTC.

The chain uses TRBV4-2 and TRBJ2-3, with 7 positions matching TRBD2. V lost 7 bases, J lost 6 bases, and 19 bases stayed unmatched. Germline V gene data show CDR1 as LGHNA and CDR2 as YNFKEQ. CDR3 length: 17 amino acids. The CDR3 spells CASTSTWGLTSSDTQYF. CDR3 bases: TGTGCCAGCACCTCAACTTGGGGATTGACTAGCTCCGATACGCAGTATTTT.

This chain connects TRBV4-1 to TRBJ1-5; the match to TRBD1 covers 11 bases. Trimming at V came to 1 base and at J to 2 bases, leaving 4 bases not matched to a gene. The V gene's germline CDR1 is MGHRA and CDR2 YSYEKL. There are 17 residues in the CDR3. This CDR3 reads CASSQGGQGAGNQPQHF. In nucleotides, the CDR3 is TGCGCCAGCAGCCAAGGAGGACAGGGGGCGGGCAATCAGCCCCAGCATTTT.